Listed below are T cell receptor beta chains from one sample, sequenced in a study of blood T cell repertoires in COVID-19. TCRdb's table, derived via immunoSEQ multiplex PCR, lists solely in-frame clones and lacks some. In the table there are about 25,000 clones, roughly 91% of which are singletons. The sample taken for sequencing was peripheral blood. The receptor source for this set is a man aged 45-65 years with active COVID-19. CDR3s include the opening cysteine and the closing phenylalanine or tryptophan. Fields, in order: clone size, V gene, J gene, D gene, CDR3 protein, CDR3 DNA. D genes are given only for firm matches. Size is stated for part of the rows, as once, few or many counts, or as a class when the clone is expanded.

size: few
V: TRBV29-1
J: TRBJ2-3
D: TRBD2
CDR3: CSVELGLAGVGDTQYF
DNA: TGCAGCGTTGAACTAGGACTAGCGGGAGTGGGAGATACGCAGTATTTT

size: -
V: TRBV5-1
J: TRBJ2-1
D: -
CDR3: CASSPVRDEQFF
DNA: TGCGCCAGCAGCCCGGTCAGGGATGAGCAGTTCTTC

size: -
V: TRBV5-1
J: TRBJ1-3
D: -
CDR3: CASSLDAAGNTIYF
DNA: TGCGCCAGCAGCTTGGATGCAGCTGGAAACACCATATATTTT

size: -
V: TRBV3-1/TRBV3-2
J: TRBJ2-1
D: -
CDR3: CASSPSSYNEQFF
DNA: TGTGCCAGCAGCCCTAGCTCCTACAATGAGCAGTTCTTC

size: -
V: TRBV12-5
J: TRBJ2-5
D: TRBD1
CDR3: CASGPSGTGETQYF
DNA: TGTGCTAGTGGTCCCTCAGGGACAGGGGAGACCCAGTACTTC

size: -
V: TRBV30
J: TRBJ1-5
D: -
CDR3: CAWNGPGLSLNQPQHF
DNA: TGTGCCTGGAACGGCCCGGGACTCAGCCTCAATCAGCCCCAGCATTTT

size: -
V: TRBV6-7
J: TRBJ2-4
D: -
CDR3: CASSYPPWRIPVAKNIQYF
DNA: TGTGCCAGCAGTTACCCACCGTGGCGGATTCCCGTGGCCAAAAACATTCAGTACTTC

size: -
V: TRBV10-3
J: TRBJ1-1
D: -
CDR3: CATQGISMNTEAFF
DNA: TGTGCCACCCAGGGGATTTCCATGAACACTGAAGCTTTCTTT

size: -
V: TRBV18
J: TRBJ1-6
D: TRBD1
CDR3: CASSPLDRGSNSPLHF
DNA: TGTGCCAGCTCACCACTAGACAGGGGGAGCAATTCACCCCTCCACTTT

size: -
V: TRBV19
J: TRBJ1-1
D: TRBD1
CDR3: CASREGQVVIAEAFF
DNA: TGTGCCAGTAGAGAGGGACAGGTCGTAATAGCTGAAGCTTTCTTT

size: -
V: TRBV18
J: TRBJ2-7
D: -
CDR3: CASSPLRLFTKYEQYF
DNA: TGTGCCAGCTCACCACTCCGACTATTTACCAAATACGAGCAGTACTTC

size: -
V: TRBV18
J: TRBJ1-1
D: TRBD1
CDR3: CASSRGTGSATEAFF
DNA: TGTGCCAGCTCACGTGGGACAGGGAGCGCCACTGAAGCTTTCTTT

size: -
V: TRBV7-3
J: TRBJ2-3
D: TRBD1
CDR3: CASSLHPRGSTDTQYF
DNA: TGTGCCAGCAGCTTACATCCCAGGGGGAGCACAGATACGCAGTATTTT

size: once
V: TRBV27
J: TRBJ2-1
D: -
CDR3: CASSFSLNEQFF
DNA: TGTGCCAGCAGTTTCAGTCTCAATGAGCAGTTCTTC

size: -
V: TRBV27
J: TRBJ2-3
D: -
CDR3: CASRDQTKRTQYF
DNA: TGTGCCAGCCGCGATCAAACCAAAAGAACGCAGTATTTT

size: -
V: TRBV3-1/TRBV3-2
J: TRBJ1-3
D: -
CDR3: CASSPRGRNSGNTIYF
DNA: TGTGCCAGCAGCCCTCGAGGGCGTAACTCTGGAAACACCATATATTTT

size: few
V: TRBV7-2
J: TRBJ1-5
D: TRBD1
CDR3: CASSLEPTGGQPQHF
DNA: TGTGCCAGCAGCTTAGAGCCGACAGGGGGGCAGCCCCAGCATTTT

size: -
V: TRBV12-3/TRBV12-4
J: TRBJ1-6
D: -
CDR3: CASSYGVESPLHF
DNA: TGTGCCAGCAGTTACGGGGTAGAGTCACCCCTCCACTTT

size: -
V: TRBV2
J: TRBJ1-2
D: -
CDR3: CASSDRGGYGYTF
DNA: TGTGCCAGCAGTGACAGGGGTGGCTATGGCTACACCTTC

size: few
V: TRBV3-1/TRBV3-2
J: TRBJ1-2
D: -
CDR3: CASSLDGMQKYGYTF
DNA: TGTGCCAGCAGCCTAGACGGGATGCAAAAGTATGGCTACACCTTC

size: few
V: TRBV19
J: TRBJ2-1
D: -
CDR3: CASHRDGQNEQFF
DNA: TGTGCCAGTCACCGGGACGGACAGAATGAGCAGTTCTTC

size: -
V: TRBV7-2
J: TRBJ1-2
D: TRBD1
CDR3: CASSLALTGVYGYTF
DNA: TGTGCCAGCAGCTTAGCCTTAACAGGGGTCTATGGCTACACCTTC

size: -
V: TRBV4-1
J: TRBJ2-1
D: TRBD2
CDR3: CASSQEEAGGSSYNEQFF
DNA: TGCGCCAGCAGCCAAGAGGAAGCGGGAGGGTCCTCCTACAATGAGCAGTTCTTC

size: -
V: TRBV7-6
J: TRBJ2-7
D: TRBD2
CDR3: CASSPRRGDVSYEQYF
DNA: TGTGCCAGCAGCCCGCGGCGGGGGGATGTCTCCTACGAGCAGTACTTC

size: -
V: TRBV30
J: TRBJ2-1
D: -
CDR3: CAWRARGSYNEQFF
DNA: TGTGCCTGGAGGGCTCGCGGCTCCTACAATGAGCAGTTCTTC

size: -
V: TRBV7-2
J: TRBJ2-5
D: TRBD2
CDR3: CASSWGLAGGTQYF
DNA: TGTGCCAGCAGCTGGGGACTAGCGGGGGGGACCCAGTACTTC

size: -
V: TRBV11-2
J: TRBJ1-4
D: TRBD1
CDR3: CASSLGQGFATNEKLFF
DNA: TGTGCCAGCAGCCTCGGACAGGGTTTTGCAACTAATGAAAAACTGTTTTTT

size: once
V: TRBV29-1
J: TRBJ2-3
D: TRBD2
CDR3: CSVGTREGIDTQYF
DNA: TGCAGCGTTGGAACCAGGGAGGGGATAGATACGCAGTATTTT

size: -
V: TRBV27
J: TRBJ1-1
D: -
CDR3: CASSLSKNTEAFF
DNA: TGTGCCAGCAGTTTATCTAAGAACACTGAAGCTTTCTTT

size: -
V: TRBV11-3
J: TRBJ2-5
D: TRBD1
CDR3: CASSLTGTGGAQETQYF
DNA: TGTGCCAGCAGCCTTACCGGGACAGGGGGAGCCCAAGAGACCCAGTACTTC

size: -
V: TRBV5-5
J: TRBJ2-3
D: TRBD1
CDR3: CASSLGRGRDTQYF
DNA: TGTGCCAGCAGCTTGGGCAGGGGGAGAGATACGCAGTATTTT

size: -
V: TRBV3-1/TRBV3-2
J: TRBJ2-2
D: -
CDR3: CASSPDWTNTGELFF
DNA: TGTGCCAGCAGCCCGGATTGGACAAACACCGGGGAGCTGTTTTTT

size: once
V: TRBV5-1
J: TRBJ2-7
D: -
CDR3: CASSSSGGHNEQYF
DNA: TGCGCCAGCAGCTCCTCTGGGGGACATAACGAGCAGTACTTC

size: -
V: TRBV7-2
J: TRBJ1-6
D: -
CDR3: CASSLLGDSPLHF
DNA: TGTGCCAGCAGCTTATTAGGGGATTCACCCCTCCACTTT

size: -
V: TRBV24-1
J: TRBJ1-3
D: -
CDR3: CATSDARGAGPGNTIYF
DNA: TGTGCCACCAGTGACGCCCGGGGGGCAGGACCTGGAAACACCATATATTTT

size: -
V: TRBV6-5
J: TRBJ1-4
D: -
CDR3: CASSYVGQKKLFF
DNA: TGTGCCAGCAGTTACGTCGGACAGAAAAAACTGTTTTTT

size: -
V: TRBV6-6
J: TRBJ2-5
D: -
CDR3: CASSTLWETQYF
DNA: TGTGCCAGCAGTACCCTATGGGAGACCCAGTACTTC

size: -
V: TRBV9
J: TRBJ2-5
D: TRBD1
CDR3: CASSGEGQGETQYF
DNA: TGTGCCAGCAGCGGAGAGGGACAGGGGGAGACCCAGTACTTC

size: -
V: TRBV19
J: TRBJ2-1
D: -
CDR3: CASTVPFRGNNEQFF
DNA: TGTGCCAGTACGGTTCCCTTCCGAGGAAACAATGAGCAGTTCTTC

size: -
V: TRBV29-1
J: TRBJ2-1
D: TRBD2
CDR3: CSVARSLAANEQFF
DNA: TGCAGCGTTGCAAGGTCCCTAGCGGCTAATGAGCAGTTCTTC

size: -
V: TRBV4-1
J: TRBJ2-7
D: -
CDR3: CASSQDPRGGDEQYF
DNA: TGCGCCAGCAGCCAAGATCCGAGGGGGGGCGACGAGCAGTACTTC

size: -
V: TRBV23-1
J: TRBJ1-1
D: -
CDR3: CASSQSFSAGARGVVGNTEAFF
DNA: TGCGCCAGCAGTCAATCGTTTTCGGCAGGGGCAAGGGGTGTAGTAGGGAACACTGAAGCTTTCTTT

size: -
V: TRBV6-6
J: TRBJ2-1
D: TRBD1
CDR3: CASSYLQGARLF
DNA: TGTGCCAGCAGTTACTTACAGGGGGCCAGGCTCTTC

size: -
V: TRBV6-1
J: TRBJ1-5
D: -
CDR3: CASSEHALPQHF
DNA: TGTGCCAGCAGTGAACACGCGCTACCCCAGCATTTT

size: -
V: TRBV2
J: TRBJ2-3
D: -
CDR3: CASSADFATDTQYF
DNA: TGTGCCAGCAGTGCGGACTTTGCGACAGATACGCAGTATTTT

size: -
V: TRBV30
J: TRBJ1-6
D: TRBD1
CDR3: CAWSEVGTGTSPLHF
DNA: TGTGCCTGGAGTGAGGTGGGGACAGGGACTTCACCCCTCCACTTT

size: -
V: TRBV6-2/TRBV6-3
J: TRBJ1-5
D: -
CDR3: CASSSTDSLQPQHF
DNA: TGTGCCAGCAGTTCTACTGACAGTCTTCAGCCCCAGCATTTT

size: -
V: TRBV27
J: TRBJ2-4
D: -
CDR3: CASSLSPGAGNIQYF
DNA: TGTGCCAGCAGTCTCAGTCCGGGCGCGGGAAACATTCAGTACTTC

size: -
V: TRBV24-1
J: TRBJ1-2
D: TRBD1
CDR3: CATSAPGQGDRDYGYTF
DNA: TGTGCCACCAGTGCCCCGGGACAGGGGGATAGGGACTATGGCTACACCTTC

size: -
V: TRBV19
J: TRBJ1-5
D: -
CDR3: CASRPPGLEHQPQHF
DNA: TGTGCCAGTAGACCCCCAGGGTTGGAGCATCAGCCCCAGCATTTT

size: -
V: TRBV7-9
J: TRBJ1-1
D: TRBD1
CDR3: CASSSLQGAKSTEAFF
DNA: TGTGCCAGCAGCTCTCTACAGGGGGCGAAAAGTACTGAAGCTTTCTTT

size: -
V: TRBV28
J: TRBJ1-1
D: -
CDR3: CASSLPGAGEAFF
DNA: TGTGCCAGCAGTTTGCCAGGGGCGGGTGAAGCTTTCTTT

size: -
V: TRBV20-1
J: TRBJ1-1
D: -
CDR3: CSANDRGTEAFF
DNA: TGCAGTGCTAATGATCGGGGCACTGAAGCTTTCTTT

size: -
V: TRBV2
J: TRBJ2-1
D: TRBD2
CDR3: CASTGTSGGYNEQFF
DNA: TGTGCCAGCACTGGGACTAGCGGGGGATACAATGAGCAGTTCTTC

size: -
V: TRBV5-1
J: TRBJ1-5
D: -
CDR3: CASSLTGSQDGQPQHF
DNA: TGCGCCAGCAGCTTAACAGGGAGTCAAGATGGTCAGCCCCAGCATTTT

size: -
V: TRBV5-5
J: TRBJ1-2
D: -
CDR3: CASSRNRENSYGYTF
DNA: TGTGCCAGCAGCAGGAACCGGGAAAACAGCTATGGCTACACCTTC

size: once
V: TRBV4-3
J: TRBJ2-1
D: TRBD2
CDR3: CASSQVPGLAERFF
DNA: TGCGCCAGCAGCCAGGTTCCCGGCCTAGCGGAGAGGTTCTTC

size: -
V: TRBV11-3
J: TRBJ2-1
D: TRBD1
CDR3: CASSPQDRVFTGEQFF
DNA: TGTGCCAGCAGCCCACAGGACAGGGTTTTTACCGGTGAGCAGTTCTTC

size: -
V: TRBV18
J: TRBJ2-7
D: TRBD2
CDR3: CASSPGGGSSYEQYF
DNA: TGTGCCAGCTCACCCGGGGGGGGGTCCTCCTACGAGCAGTACTTC